The entry below describes one T cell receptor (beta chain). The sample comes from a study of control samples from healthy donors and cancer patients. The repertoire was sequenced with immunoSEQ multiplex PCR; TCRdb's copy has only in-frame clones and lacks some. The sample includes 170,000 or so clones, 91% of them seen just once. The sequencing input was blood. This clonotype was sampled from a woman between 35 and 50 years old in good health.

The CDR3 is CASSTLAANTGELFF. The CDR3 DNA sequence: TGTGCCAGTAGTACCCTAGCGGCGAACACCGGGGAGCTGTTTTTT. The rearrangement links TRBV19 to TRBJ2-2; 7 nucleotides match TRBD2. V gave up 4 bases and J gave up 0 bases; unmatched junction bases: 2. The CDR3 is 15 amino acids. Germline-derived CDR1 and CDR2 are LNHDA and SQIVND (reference sequence).